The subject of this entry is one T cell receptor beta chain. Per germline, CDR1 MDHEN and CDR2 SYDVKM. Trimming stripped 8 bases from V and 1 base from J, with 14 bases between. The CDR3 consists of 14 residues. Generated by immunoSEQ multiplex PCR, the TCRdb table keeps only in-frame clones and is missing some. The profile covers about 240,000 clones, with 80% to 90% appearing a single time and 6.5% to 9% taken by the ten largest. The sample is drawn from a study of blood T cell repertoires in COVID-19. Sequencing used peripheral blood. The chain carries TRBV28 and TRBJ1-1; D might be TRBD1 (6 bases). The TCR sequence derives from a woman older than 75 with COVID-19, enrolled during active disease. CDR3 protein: CASVRGAPNTEAFF. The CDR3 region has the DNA TGTGCCAGCGTCCGGGGGGCCCCGAACACTGAAGCTTTCTTT.